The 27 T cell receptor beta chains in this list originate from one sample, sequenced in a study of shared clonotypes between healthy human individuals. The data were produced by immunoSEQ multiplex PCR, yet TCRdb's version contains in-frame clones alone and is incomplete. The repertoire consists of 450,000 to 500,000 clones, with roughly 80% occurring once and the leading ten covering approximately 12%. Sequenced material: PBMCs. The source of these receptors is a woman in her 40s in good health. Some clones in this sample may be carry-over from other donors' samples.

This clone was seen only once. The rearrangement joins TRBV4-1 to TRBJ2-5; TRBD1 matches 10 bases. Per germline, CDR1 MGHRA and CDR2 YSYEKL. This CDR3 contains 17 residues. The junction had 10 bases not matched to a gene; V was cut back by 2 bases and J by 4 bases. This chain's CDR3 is CASSQSGGTGVRETQYF. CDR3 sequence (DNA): TGCGCCAGCAGCCAAAGTGGAGGGACAGGGGTGCGAGAGACCCAGTACTTC.

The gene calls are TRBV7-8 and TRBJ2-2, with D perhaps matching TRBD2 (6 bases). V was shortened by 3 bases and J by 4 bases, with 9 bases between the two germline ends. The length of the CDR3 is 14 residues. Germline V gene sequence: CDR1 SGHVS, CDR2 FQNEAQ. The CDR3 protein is CASSLGLTTGELFF. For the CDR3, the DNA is TGTGCCAGCAGCTTGGGACTCACCACCGGGGAGCTGTTTTTT. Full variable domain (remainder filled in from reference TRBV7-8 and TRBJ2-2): GAGVSQSPRYKVAKRGQDVALRCDPISGHVSLFWYQQALGQGPEFLTYFQNEAQLDKSGLPSDRFFAERPEGSVSTLKIQRTQQEDSAVYLCASSLGLTTGELFFGEGSRLTVL.

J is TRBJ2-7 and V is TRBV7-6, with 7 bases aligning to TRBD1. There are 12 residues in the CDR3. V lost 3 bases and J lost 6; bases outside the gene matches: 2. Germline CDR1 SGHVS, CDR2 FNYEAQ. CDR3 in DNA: TGTGCCAGCAGCTTTCCAGGGGGCGAGCAGTACTTC. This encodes CASSFPGGEQYF. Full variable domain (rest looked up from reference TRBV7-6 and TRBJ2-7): GAGVSQSPRYKVTKRGQDVALRCDPISGHVSLYWYRQALGQGPEFLTYFNYEAQQDKSGLPNDRFSAERPEGSISTLTIQRTEQRDSAMYRCASSFPGGEQYFGPGTRLTVT.

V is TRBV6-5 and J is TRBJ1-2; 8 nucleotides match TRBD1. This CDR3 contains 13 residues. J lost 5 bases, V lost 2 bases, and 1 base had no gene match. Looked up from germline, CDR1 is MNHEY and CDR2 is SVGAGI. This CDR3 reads CASSYRTGYGYTF. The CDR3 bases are TGTGCCAGCAGTTACCGGACAGGGTATGGCTACACCTTC.

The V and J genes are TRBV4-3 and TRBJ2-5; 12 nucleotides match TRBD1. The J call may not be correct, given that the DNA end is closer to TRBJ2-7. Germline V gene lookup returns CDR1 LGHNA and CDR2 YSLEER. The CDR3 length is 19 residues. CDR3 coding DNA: TGCGCCAGCAGCCTTATGGCCGGGACAGGGGGCGCAGAGTCCTACGAGCAGTACTTC. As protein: CASSLMAGTGGAESYEQYF.

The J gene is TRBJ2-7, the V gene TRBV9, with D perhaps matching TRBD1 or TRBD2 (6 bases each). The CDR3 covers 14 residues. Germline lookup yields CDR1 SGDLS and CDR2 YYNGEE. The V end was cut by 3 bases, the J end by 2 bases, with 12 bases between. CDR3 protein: CASSAGAMAYEQYF. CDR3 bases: TGTGCCAGCAGCGCGGGGGCGATGGCCTACGAGCAGTACTTC.

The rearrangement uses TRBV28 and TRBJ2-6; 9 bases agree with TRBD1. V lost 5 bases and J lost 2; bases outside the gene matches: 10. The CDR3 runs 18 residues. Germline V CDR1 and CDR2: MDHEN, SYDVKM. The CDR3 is CASSPPGQGLAGANVLTF. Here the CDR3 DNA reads TGTGCCAGCAGTCCCCCGGGACAGGGATTGGCTGGGGCCAACGTCCTGACTTTC.

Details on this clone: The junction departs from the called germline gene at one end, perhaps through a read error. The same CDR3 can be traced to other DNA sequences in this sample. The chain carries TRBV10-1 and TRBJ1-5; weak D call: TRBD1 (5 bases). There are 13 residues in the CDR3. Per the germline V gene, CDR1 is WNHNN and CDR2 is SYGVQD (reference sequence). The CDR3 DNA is TGCGCCAGCAGTACAGGACTCAATCAGCCTCAGCATTTT. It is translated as CASSTGLNQPQHF.

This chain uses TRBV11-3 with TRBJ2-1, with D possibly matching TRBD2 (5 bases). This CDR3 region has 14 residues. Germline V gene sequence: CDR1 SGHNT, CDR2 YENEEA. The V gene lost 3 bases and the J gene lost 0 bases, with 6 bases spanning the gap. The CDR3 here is CASSFTSSYNEQFF. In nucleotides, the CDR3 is TGTGCCAGCAGCTTTACTAGCTCCTACAATGAGCAGTTCTTC.

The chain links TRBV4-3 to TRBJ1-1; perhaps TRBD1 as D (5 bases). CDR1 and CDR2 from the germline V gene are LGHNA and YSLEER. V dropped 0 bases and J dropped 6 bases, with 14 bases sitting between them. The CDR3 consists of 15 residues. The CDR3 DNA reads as TGCGCCAGCAGCCAAGATCAGCGGGGGGGGGCTGAAGCTTTCTTT. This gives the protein CASSQDQRGGAEAFF.

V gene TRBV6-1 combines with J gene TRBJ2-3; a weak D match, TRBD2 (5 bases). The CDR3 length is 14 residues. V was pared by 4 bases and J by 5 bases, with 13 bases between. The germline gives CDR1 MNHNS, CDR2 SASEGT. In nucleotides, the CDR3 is TGTGCCAGCAGTGTAGGACTCTTGGGAGATACGCAGTATTTT. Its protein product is CASSVGLLGDTQYF.

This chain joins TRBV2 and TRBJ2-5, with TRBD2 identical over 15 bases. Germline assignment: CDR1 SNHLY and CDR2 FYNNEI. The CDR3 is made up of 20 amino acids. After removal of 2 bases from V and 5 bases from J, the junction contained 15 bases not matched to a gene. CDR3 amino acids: CASSERGLAGGSLWRETQYF. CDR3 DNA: TGTGCCAGCAGTGAAAGGGGACTAGCGGGAGGTTCCCTGTGGAGGGAGACCCAGTACTTC.

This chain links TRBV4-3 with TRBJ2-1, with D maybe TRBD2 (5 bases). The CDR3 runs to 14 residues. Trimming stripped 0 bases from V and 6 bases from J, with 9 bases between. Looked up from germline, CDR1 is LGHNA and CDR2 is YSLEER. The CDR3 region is CASSQDLTINEQFF. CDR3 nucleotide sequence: TGCGCCAGCAGCCAAGATCTGACTATCAATGAGCAGTTCTTC.

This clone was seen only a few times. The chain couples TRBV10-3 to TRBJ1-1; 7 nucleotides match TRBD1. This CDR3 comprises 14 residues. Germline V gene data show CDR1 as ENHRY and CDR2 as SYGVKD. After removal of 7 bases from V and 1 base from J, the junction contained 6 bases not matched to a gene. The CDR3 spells CAITPGGGNTEAFF. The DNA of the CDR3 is TGTGCCATCACCCCAGGGGGAGGGAACACTGAAGCTTTCTTT.

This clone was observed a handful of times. The CDR3 sequence: CASSKDSGGNEKLFF. In DNA, the CDR3 is TGTGCCAGCAGTAAGGACAGTGGAGGGAATGAAAAACTGTTTTTT. V gene TRBV6-1 combines with J gene TRBJ1-4, with D possibly TRBD1 on 6 matching bases. The CDR3 length is 15 residues. Trimming left V 5 bases short and J 5 bases short, with 15 bases between. The germline V gene has CDR1 MNHNS and CDR2 SASEGT.

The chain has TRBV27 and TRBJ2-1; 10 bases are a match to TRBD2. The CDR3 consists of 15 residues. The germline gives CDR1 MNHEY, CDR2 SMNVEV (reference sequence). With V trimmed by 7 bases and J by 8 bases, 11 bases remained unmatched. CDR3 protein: CASNSKAGGRDEQFF. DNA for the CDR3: TGTGCCAGCAATTCTAAAGCGGGAGGGCGGGATGAGCAGTTCTTC.

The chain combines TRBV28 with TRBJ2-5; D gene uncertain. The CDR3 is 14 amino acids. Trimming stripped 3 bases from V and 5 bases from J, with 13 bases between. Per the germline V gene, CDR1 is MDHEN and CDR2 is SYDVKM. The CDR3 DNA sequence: TGTGCCAGCAGTTTGAGCCCGACCACCGAGACCCAGTACTTC. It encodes CASSLSPTTETQYF.

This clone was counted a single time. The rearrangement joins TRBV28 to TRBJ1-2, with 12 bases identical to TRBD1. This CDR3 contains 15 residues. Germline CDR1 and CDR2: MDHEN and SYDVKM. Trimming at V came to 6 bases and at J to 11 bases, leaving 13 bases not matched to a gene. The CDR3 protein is CASRQLPGQGAPYTF. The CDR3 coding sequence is TGTGCCAGCAGACAACTTCCGGGACAGGGGGCCCCTTACACCTTC.

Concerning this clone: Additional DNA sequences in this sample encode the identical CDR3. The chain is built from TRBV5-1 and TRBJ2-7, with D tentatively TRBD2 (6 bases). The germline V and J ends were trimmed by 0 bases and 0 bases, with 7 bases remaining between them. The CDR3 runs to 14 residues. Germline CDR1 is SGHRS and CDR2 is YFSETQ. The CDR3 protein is CASSLGLGSYEQYF. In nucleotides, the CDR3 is TGCGCCAGCAGCTTGGGACTAGGCTCCTACGAGCAGTACTTC.

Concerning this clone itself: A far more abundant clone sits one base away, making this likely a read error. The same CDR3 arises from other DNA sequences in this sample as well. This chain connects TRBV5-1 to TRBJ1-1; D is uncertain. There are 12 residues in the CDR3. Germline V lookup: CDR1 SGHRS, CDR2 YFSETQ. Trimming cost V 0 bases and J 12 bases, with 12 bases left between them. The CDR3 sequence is CASSLENATPFF. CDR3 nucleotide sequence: TGCGCCAGCAGCTTGGAGAATGCCACTCCTTTCTTT.

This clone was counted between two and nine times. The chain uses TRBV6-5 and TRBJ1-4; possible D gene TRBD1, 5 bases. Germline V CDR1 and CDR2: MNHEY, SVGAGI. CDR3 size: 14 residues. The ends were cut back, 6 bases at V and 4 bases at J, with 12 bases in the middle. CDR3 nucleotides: TGTGCCAGCAGCCCGACAGTTTATAATGAAAAACTGTTTTTT. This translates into CASSPTVYNEKLFF.

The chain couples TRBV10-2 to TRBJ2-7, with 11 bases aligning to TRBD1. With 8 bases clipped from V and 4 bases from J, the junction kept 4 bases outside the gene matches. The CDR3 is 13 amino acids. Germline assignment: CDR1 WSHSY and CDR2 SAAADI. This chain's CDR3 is CASGGQGAYEQYF. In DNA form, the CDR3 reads TGCGCCAGCGGAGGACAGGGGGCTTACGAGCAGTACTTC.

CDR3 nucleotides: TGTGCCAGCAGGGTCCAAAGCACAGATACGCAGTATTTT. It translates to CASRVQSTDTQYF. The chain joins TRBV27 to TRBJ2-3; D unresolved. Trimming took off 6 bases at V and 0 bases at J, with 7 bases between the two ends. Germline V lookup: CDR1 MNHEY, CDR2 SMNVEV (reference sequence). CDR3 length: 13 amino acids.

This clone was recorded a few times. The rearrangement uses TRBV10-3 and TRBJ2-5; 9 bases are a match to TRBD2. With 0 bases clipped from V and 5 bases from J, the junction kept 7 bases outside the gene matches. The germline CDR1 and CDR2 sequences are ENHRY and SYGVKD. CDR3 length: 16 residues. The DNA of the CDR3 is TGTGCCATCAGTGAGTCGGGGCTAGCGGGAAGGGAGACCCAGTACTTC. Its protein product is CAISESGLAGRETQYF.

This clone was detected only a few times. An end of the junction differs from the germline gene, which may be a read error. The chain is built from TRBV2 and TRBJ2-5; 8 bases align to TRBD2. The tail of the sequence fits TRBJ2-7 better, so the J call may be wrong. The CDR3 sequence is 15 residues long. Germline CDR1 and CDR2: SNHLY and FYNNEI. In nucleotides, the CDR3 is TGTGCCAGCAGCGAAGGAGCGGGAGAGGCCTACGAGCAGTACTTC. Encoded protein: CASSEGAGEAYEQYF.

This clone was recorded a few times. The CDR3 loop reads CASSPLRDHNYGYTF. CDR3 coding DNA: TGTGCCAGCTCACCACTGAGGGATCATAACTATGGCTACACCTTC. The chain is built from TRBV18 and TRBJ1-2, with D unclear. The CDR3 has 15 residues. V shed 1 base and J shed 1 base, with 10 bases lying between them. Germline V gene data show CDR1 as KGHSH and CDR2 as LQKENI.

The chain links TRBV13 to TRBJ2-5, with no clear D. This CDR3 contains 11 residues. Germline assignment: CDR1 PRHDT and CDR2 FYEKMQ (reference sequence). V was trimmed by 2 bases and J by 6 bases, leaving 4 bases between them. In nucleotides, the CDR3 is TGTGCCAGCAGCTTAATGAAGACCCAGTACTTC. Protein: CASSLMKTQYF.